Shown below are 24 T cell receptor beta chains from a single sample sequenced in a study of Ad26.COV2.S vaccination and SARS-CoV-2 variants. The treatment here: 15 to 20 received Ad26.COV2.S at low or high dose, single or two shots; 5 received placebo; per-sample allocation not given. Sample collection was performed on day 63 after the first vaccine or placebo injection. Data came from immunoSEQ multiplex PCR; TCRdb stores just in-frame clones and leaves some out. The sample holds about 440,000 clones, less than 95% seen once. The sequencing here drew on peripheral blood, taken in a trial of Ad26.COV2.S vaccine versus placebo. These receptor sequences come from a person between 18 and 65 years old who received the Ad26.COV2.S COVID-19 vaccine or a placebo.

This chain connects TRBV4-3 to TRBJ2-3; a weak D match, TRBD2 (5 bases). Germline values: CDR1 LGHNA, CDR2 YSLEER. The CDR3 spans 15 residues. Deletions cut 0 bases from V and 3 bases from J, with 10 bases between. In DNA, the CDR3 is TGCGCCAGCAGCCAAGACCCTACTAGTACAGATACGCAGTATTTT. This translates into CASSQDPTSTDTQYF.

The sample holds one count of this clone. V usage is TRBV10-3 and J usage is TRBJ1-4; TRBD1 might be the D (5 bases). V shed 3 bases and J shed 6 bases, with 14 bases lying between them. This CDR3 is 15 amino acids long. CDR1 and CDR2 from the germline V gene are ENHRY and SYGVKD. This CDR3 is CAISDPTEGDEKLFF. DNA for the CDR3: TGTGCCATCAGTGACCCTACAGAAGGGGATGAAAAACTGTTTTTT.

The J gene is TRBJ2-7, the V gene TRBV7-2; D might be TRBD2 (7 bases). V shed 6 bases and J shed 3 bases, with 15 bases lying between them. Germline V lookup: CDR1 SGHTA, CDR2 FQGNSA. CDR3 length equals 14 residues. CDR3 DNA sequence: TGTGCCAGCAGTTCGCGGGGGCGCGTCTACGAGCAGTACTTC. This sequence encodes CASSSRGRVYEQYF. Full variable domain (remainder filled in from reference TRBV7-2 and TRBJ2-7): GAGVSQSPSNKVTEKGKDVELRCDPISGHTALYWYRQSLGQGLEFLIYFQGNSAPDKSGLPSDRFSAERTGGSVSTLTIQRTQQEDSAVYLCASSSRGRVYEQYFGPGTRLTVT.

This clone was seen a few times. The chain uses TRBV4-2 and TRBJ2-2; D could derive from TRBD1 or TRBD2 (6 bases each). CDR3 length: 15 amino acids. Germline V gene lookup returns CDR1 LGHNA and CDR2 YNFKEQ. V was clipped by 0 bases and J by 4 bases, with 9 bases between them. CDR3 DNA: TGTGCCAGCAGCCAAGATGAGGGGGGCACCGGGGAGCTGTTTTTT. Amino acid sequence: CASSQDEGGTGELFF.

This rearrangement joins TRBV25-1 to TRBJ2-7; no clear D. There are 12 residues in the CDR3. CDR1 is MGHDK, CDR2 SYGVNS, per germline. V was trimmed by 8 bases and J by 3 bases, leaving 11 bases between them. CDR3 DNA sequence: TGTGCCAGCTCCAGACAAGGCTACGAGCAGTACTTC. Translated: CASSRQGYEQYF.

The chain links TRBV28 to TRBJ1-5, with no clear D. This CDR3 has 13 residues. The V gene lost 4 bases and the J gene lost 5 bases, with 9 bases spanning the gap. The V gene's germline CDR1 is MDHEN and CDR2 SYDVKM. Written as DNA, the CDR3 is TGTGCCAGCAGTTATACTGGATATCAGCCCCAGCATTTT. Translated, it gives CASSYTGYQPQHF. Complete variable domain (other parts from reference TRBV28 and TRBJ1-5): DVKVTQSSRYLVKRTGEKVFLECVQDMDHENMFWYRQDPGLGLRLIYFSYDVKMKEKGDIPEGYSVSREKKERFSLILESASTNQTSMYLCASSYTGYQPQHFGDGTRLSIL.

V and J are TRBV27 and TRBJ2-1; 14 positions match TRBD2. The CDR3 is made up of 16 amino acids. The ends lost 6 bases at V and 8 bases at J; junction bases unmatched: 9. Germline values: CDR1 MNHEY, CDR2 SMNVEV (reference sequence). The DNA for the CDR3 is TGTGCCAGCAGCCCCTGGACTAGCGGGAGGAACGATGAGCAGTTCTTC. Translation gives CASSPWTSGRNDEQFF.

CDR3 residues: CASSLDGTINTEAFF. The CDR3 nucleotides are TGTGCCAGCAGCTTAGATGGGACAATAAACACTGAAGCTTTCTTT. The chain combines TRBV7-8 with TRBJ1-1; D is perhaps TRBD1 (6 bases). Trimming took off 1 base at V and 2 bases at J, with 11 bases between the two ends. CDR1 and CDR2 from the germline V gene are SGHVS and FQNEAQ. CDR3 length equals 15 residues.

V usage is TRBV28 and J usage is TRBJ2-2, with D hard to call. The germline V gene has CDR1 MDHEN and CDR2 SYDVKM. CDR3 length equals 12 residues. With 8 bases removed from V and 5 bases from J, the gap between germline ends came to 9 bases. CDR3 residues: CASGERTGELFF. The CDR3 DNA reads as TGTGCCAGCGGTGAACGGACCGGGGAGCTGTTTTTT.

Regarding this clone: An end of the junction does not agree with germline; a read error may underlie this. The J gene is TRBJ2-5, the V gene TRBV4-3; the match to TRBD2 covers 10 bases. The CDR3 has 17 amino acids. Germline CDR1 reads LGHNA; CDR2 reads YSLEER. The CDR3 nucleotides are TGCACCAGCAGACAAGATGCGCTAGCGGGAGACACGGAGACCCAGTACTTC. Protein sequence: CTSRQDALAGDTETQYF.

This chain links TRBV5-1 with TRBJ2-1; D might be TRBD2 (5 bases). The germline V gene has CDR1 SGHRS and CDR2 YFSETQ. The CDR3 is made up of 15 amino acids. The V gene lost 4 bases and the J gene lost 6 bases, with 17 bases spanning the gap. CDR3 loop: CASSTPARAGNEQFF. The CDR3 DNA follows: TGCGCCAGCAGCACCCCTGCCCGGGCGGGCAATGAGCAGTTCTTC.

The rearrangement uses TRBV15 and TRBJ2-5; 10 bases match TRBD2. CDR3 length: 18 residues. The trim removed 7 bases at V and 0 bases at J, leaving 14 bases unmatched. Per the germline V gene, CDR1 is LNHNV and CDR2 is YYDKDF (reference sequence). The DNA of the CDR3 is TGTGCCACCATGGCCGTAGGACTAGCGGACATGTACCAAGAGACCCAGTACTTC. Translated, it gives CATMAVGLADMYQETQYF.

The chain has TRBV4-3 and TRBJ2-3; a weak D match, TRBD2 (5 bases). The CDR3 has 15 amino acids. The germline V gene encodes CDR1 LGHNA and CDR2 YSLEER. V shed 2 bases and J shed 3 bases, with 12 bases lying between them. CDR3 nucleotide sequence: TGCGCCAGCAGCCAATCCGGGAAAATGACAGATACGCAGTATTTT. Translated, it gives CASSQSGKMTDTQYF.

DNA of the CDR3: TGTGCCAGCAGCGTAGAGGGGGGACAGGGGACAGATACGCAGTATTTT. Amino acids: CASSVEGGQGTDTQYF. This chain uses TRBV9 with TRBJ2-3, with TRBD1 identical over 10 bases. Germline V gene sequence: CDR1 SGDLS, CDR2 YYNGEE. The trim removed 0 bases at V and 3 bases at J, leaving 4 bases unmatched. The CDR3 totals 16 residues. Full variable domain (remainder filled in from reference TRBV9 and TRBJ2-3): DSGVTQTPKHLITATGQRVTLRCSPRSGDLSVYWYQQSLDQGLQFLIQYYNGEERAKGNILERFSAQQFPDLHSELNLSSLELGDSALYFCASSVEGGQGTDTQYFGPGTRLTVL.

CDR3 sequence: CASSFEPQEPNEKLFF. CDR3 DNA: TGTGCCAGCAGCTTTGAGCCACAGGAACCTAATGAAAAACTGTTTTTT. J is TRBJ1-4 and V is TRBV12-1; the table's D gene call, TRBD1, was not cross checked with the DNA. TRBV12-1 is given as a pseudogene. This CDR3 contains 16 residues.

The rearrangement joins TRBV7-3 to TRBJ2-2; D possibly corresponds to TRBD1 (6 bases). V dropped 4 bases and J dropped 10 bases, with 13 bases sitting between them. The germline V gene has CDR1 SGHTA and CDR2 FQGTGA. This CDR3 region has 13 residues. CDR3 sequence reads: CASSSTGLAELFF. DNA for the CDR3: TGTGCCAGCAGCTCTACAGGGTTGGCGGAGCTGTTTTTT.

J is TRBJ2-1 and V is TRBV5-1, with 7 nucleotides matching TRBD2. After removal of 4 bases from V and 0 bases from J, the junction contained 7 bases not matched to a gene. The CDR3 is 16 amino acids. Germline values: CDR1 SGHRS, CDR2 YFSETQ. The CDR3 DNA sequence: TGCGCCAGCAGCCCCGCTAGCGGCAGCTCCTACAATGAGCAGTTCTTC. This sequence encodes CASSPASGSSYNEQFF.

The chain carries TRBV7-3 and TRBJ2-2; perhaps D is TRBD1 or TRBD2 (5 bases each). The V end lost 0 bases, the J end lost 6 bases, and 14 bases lay between the germline ends. Per the germline V gene, CDR1 is SGHTA and CDR2 is FQGTGA. CDR3 length: 16 residues. The CDR3 loop is CASSLTRDRGSGELFF. Here the CDR3 DNA reads TGTGCCAGCAGCTTAACAAGGGACCGGGGCTCCGGGGAGCTGTTTTTT. Drawing the rest from reference TRBV7-3 and TRBJ2-2, the complete variable domain is GAGVSQTPSNKVTEKGKYVELRCDPISGHTALYWYRQSLGQGPEFLIYFQGTGAADDSGLPNDRFFAVRPEGSVSTLKIQRTERGDSAVYLCASSLTRDRGSGELFFGEGSRLTVL.

The V call is TRBV4-1, the J call TRBJ2-1; 7 nucleotides agree with TRBD1. The CDR3 extends over 16 amino acids. Trimming cost V 2 bases and J 0 bases; bases outside gene matches: 4. Germline CDR1 reads MGHRA; CDR2 reads YSYEKL. The DNA for the CDR3 is TGCGCCAGCAGCCAATTCCGGGACAGCTCCTACAATGAGCAGTTCTTC. Translation gives CASSQFRDSSYNEQFF.

The V call is TRBV3-1 (or the pseudogene TRBV3-2), the J call TRBJ2-2; 7 positions agree with TRBD1. V lost 5 bases and J lost 2; bases outside the gene matches: 8. Per the germline V gene, CDR1 is LGHDT and CDR2 is YNNKEL (reference sequence). This CDR3 is 16 amino acids long. In DNA form, the CDR3 reads TGTGCCAGCAGCTCCAACCGGGACAGAAACACCGGGGAGCTGTTTTTT. Its protein product is CASSSNRDRNTGELFF.

This clone has a single count. V gene TRBV1 combines with J gene TRBJ2-3; TRBD2 is taken as the D call from the table, unchecked against the DNA. TRBV1 is marked as a pseudogene. The CDR3 spans 15 residues. The CDR3 loop reads CTSSPTSGRSDTQYF. CDR3 nucleotide sequence: TGCACCAGCAGCCCGACTAGCGGGAGGTCCGATACGCAGTATTTT.

This clone turned up a few times. The chain couples TRBV7-3 to TRBJ1-5, with D hard to call. V dropped 1 base and J dropped 10 bases, with 11 bases sitting between them. The length of the CDR3 is 13 residues. Germline V lookup: CDR1 SGHTA, CDR2 FQGTGA. The CDR3 loop is CASSLNAKGPQHF. CDR3 coding DNA: TGTGCCAGCAGCTTAAACGCGAAGGGACCCCAGCATTTT.

The rearrangement joins TRBV10-3 to TRBJ2-7, with a weak D call TRBD1 (6 bases). The CDR3 is made up of 13 amino acids. Trimming stripped 3 bases from V and 2 bases from J, with 8 bases between. Germline CDR1 ENHRY, CDR2 SYGVKD. This CDR3 is CAISEHRAYEQYF. The CDR3 bases are TGTGCCATCAGTGAACACAGGGCCTACGAGCAGTACTTC.

This CDR3 reads CASSLRVYDRYGYTF. Here the CDR3 DNA reads TGCGCCAGCAGCTTGCGGGTCTACGATCGCTATGGCTACACCTTC. V is TRBV5-1 and J is TRBJ1-2; D unresolved. Per the germline V gene, CDR1 is SGHRS and CDR2 is YFSETQ. The V and J ends lost 1 base and 4 bases respectively, with 14 bases between them. The CDR3 covers 15 residues.